These 19 T cell receptor beta chains originate from one sample sequenced in a study of T cell responses to AZD1222 COVID-19 vaccine. Clones were sequenced by immunoSEQ multiplex PCR, and TCRdb holds only the in-frame ones, with some missing. The repertoire holds more than 250,000 clones, with just over 90% as singletons. The material was peripheral blood, obtained on day 0 of AZD1222 vaccination. The receptors shown here come from an adult in good health.

This chain links TRBV28 with TRBJ1-5; D call uncertain. The CDR3 extends over 14 amino acids. V was cut by 7 bases and J by 7 bases, with 17 bases left in between. Germline CDR1 MDHEN, CDR2 SYDVKM. CDR3 in DNA: TGTGCCAGCACCCCTTGGGATTTCGGCCAGCCCCAGCATTTT. Encoded protein: CASTPWDFGQPQHF. The full variable domain, its missing parts supplied by reference TRBV28 and TRBJ1-5, is DVKVTQSSRYLVKRTGEKVFLECVQDMDHENMFWYRQDPGLGLRLIYFSYDVKMKEKGDIPEGYSVSREKKERFSLILESASTNQTSMYLCASTPWDFGQPQHFGDGTRLSIL.

The chain joins TRBV28 to TRBJ2-7, with TRBD2 as a possible D gene (6 bases). Trimming took off 6 bases at V and 3 bases at J, with 18 bases between the two ends. The CDR3 is made up of 15 amino acids. Per the germline V gene, CDR1 is MDHEN and CDR2 is SYDVKM. CDR3 nucleotides: TGTGCCAGCAGGCAACAGCGGGTCGGAGGCTACGAGCAGTACTTC. Its translation is CASRQQRVGGYEQYF.

The rearrangement joins TRBV5-6 to TRBJ1-4; D is unresolved. The V end was cut by 3 bases, the J end by 0 bases, with 6 bases between. The germline gives CDR1 SGHDT, CDR2 YYEEEE. This CDR3 contains 14 residues. The CDR3 bases are TGTGCCAGCAGCTCCGGGACAACTAATGAAAAACTGTTTTTT. Amino acid sequence: CASSSGTTNEKLFF.

This clone was detected only once. V gene TRBV6-5 combines with J gene TRBJ2-4; no definite D call. CDR3 length: 14 amino acids. Germline CDR1 reads MNHEY; CDR2 reads SVGAGI. With 7 bases removed from V and 0 bases from J, the gap between germline ends came to 10 bases. CDR3 coding DNA: TGTGCCAGCAATCTGAGGCTAGCCAAAAACATTCAGTACTTC. This sequence encodes CASNLRLAKNIQYF.

This sequence joins TRBV2 and TRBJ2-3, with a weak D call TRBD1 (5 bases). The CDR3 is 15 residues long. Trimming left V 0 bases short and J 3 bases short, with 10 bases between. CDR1 and CDR2 from the germline V gene are SNHLY and FYNNEI. In nucleotides, the CDR3 is TGTGCCAGCAGTGAAGCGCCCAGGGCGACAGATACGCAGTATTTT. Translated: CASSEAPRATDTQYF. Filled out from reference TRBV2 and TRBJ2-3, the complete variable domain reads EPEVTQTPSHQVTQMGQEVILRCVPISNHLYFYWYRQILGQKVEFLVSFYNNEISEKSEIFDDQFSVERPDGSNFTLKIRSTKLEDSAMYFCASSEAPRATDTQYFGPGTRLTVL.

This chain's CDR3 is CASSIQGYEQYF. CDR3 in DNA: TGTGCCAGCAGCATACAGGGCTACGAGCAGTACTTC. J is TRBJ2-7 and V is TRBV27; D may be TRBD1 (6 bases). The CDR3 loop spans 12 amino acids. In germline, CDR1 is MNHEY, CDR2 SMNVEV (reference sequence). Between the trimmed V and J ends, which lost 6 bases and 3 bases, there was a span of 9 bases.

On this clone: Germline is not matched at one junction end, which may reflect a read error. The chain is built from TRBV30 and TRBJ2-7; 8 positions match TRBD1. Looked up from germline, CDR1 is GTSNPN and CDR2 is SVGIG (reference sequence). The CDR3 is 12 residues long. The CDR3 DNA is TGTGCCTGGAGTATCTATGGGACAGGCCCATGGTTC. Translating it yields CAWSIYGTGPWF.

The chain is built from TRBV9 and TRBJ2-5; 8 positions agree with TRBD1. CDR1 is SGDLS, CDR2 YYNGEE, per germline. The CDR3 runs 17 residues. V shed 4 bases, J shed 5 bases, and the junction held 16 bases outside the gene matches. CDR3 bases: TGTGCCAGCAGCCGGGATGGGGCCATCCAGGGGGCGGAGACCCAGTACTTC. It codes for CASSRDGAIQGAETQYF.

The chain is built from TRBV6-2 or TRBV6-3 and TRBJ2-2; the D gene is possibly TRBD2 (5 bases). V lost 6 bases, J lost 1 base, and 12 bases lay in between. Per germline, CDR1 MNHEY and CDR2 SVGEGT. The CDR3 sequence is 15 residues long. In DNA, the CDR3 is TGTGCCAGCAGCCTTGACTACCTGAACACCGGGGAGCTGTTTTTT. It translates to CASSLDYLNTGELFF.

This clone came up once. V is TRBV5-6 and J is TRBJ1-1; D not resolved. The germline V gene encodes CDR1 SGHDT and CDR2 YYEEEE. Between the trimmed V and J ends, which lost 5 bases and 7 bases, there was a span of 9 bases. This CDR3 has 11 residues. CDR3 amino acids: CASRLDGEAFF. The CDR3 coding sequence is TGTGCCAGCAGGCTCGACGGTGAAGCTTTCTTT.

The chain carries TRBV7-9 and TRBJ1-4; D perhaps matches TRBD1 (6 bases). V lost 4 bases and J lost 8, with 20 bases in between. Germline CDR1 SEHNR, CDR2 FQNEAQ (reference sequence). The CDR3 loop spans 16 amino acids. This CDR3 is CASSSYTGAIREKLFF. In nucleotides, the CDR3 is TGTGCCAGCAGCTCGTACACGGGGGCGATAAGGGAAAAACTGTTTTTT.

The V gene is TRBV19, the J gene TRBJ2-7; D is undetermined. V gave up 3 bases and J gave up 2 bases, with 8 bases separating them. CDR3 length equals 13 residues. Germline CDR1 and CDR2: LNHDA and SQIVND (reference sequence). The CDR3 DNA reads TGTGCCAGTAGTATTCAGTCAGCCTACGAGCAGTACTTC. Protein product: CASSIQSAYEQYF.

The gene calls are TRBV18 and TRBJ2-5; 7 bases line up with TRBD2. Trimming removed 4 bases from V and 5 bases from J; junction bases left unmatched: 13. The germline CDR1 and CDR2 sequences are KGHSH and LQKENI. CDR3 size: 16 residues. In DNA, the CDR3 is TGTGCCAGCTCACTAGGGGCTAGCGGCTCCGGTGAGACCCAGTACTTC. It codes for CASSLGASGSGETQYF.

This clone was found once. V is TRBV4-1 and J is TRBJ1-3; 7 bases agree with TRBD1. Trimming at V came to 3 bases and at J to 2 bases, leaving 10 bases not matched to a gene. The CDR3 is made up of 17 amino acids. Germline CDR1 MGHRA, CDR2 YSYEKL. This CDR3 reads CASSQVPTGEPGNTIYF. The CDR3 DNA follows: TGCGCCAGCAGCCAGGTTCCTACAGGGGAGCCTGGAAACACCATATATTTT.

The gene calls are TRBV28 and TRBJ2-7; D is perhaps TRBD1 (5 bases). In germline, CDR1 is MDHEN, CDR2 SYDVKM. The CDR3 spans 15 residues. The V end lost 6 bases, the J end lost 4 bases, and 19 bases lay between the germline ends. CDR3 DNA sequence: TGTGCCAGCAGCCCCCAGGGAAGGGTCTTTTACGAGCAGTACTTC. Translation: CASSPQGRVFYEQYF.

For the CDR3, the DNA is TGCGCCAGCAGCCACCTCAGAGGACAGTCGAACACTGAAGCTTTCTTT. Its translation is CASSHLRGQSNTEAFF. The rearrangement joins TRBV4-1 to TRBJ1-1; maybe TRBD1 (6 bases). V lost 3 bases and J 1 base, leaving 15 bases between the germline ends. This CDR3 has 16 residues. Germline V gene lookup returns CDR1 MGHRA and CDR2 YSYEKL.

V usage is TRBV5-1 and J usage is TRBJ1-1; TRBD1 matches at 8 bases. The CDR3 has 14 amino acids. Germline V gene data show CDR1 as SGHRS and CDR2 as YFSETQ. V was pared by 4 bases and J by 8 bases, with 10 bases of the junction left unmatched. The CDR3 region is CASSQGTGSLEAFF. The CDR3 DNA is TGCGCCAGCAGCCAAGGGACAGGATCTCTGGAAGCTTTCTTT.

The rearrangement joins TRBV11-2 to TRBJ2-1; the D gene could be TRBD1 or TRBD2 (5 bases each). Looked up from germline, CDR1 is SGHAT and CDR2 is FQNNGV. The V and J ends lost 3 bases and 2 bases respectively, with 14 bases between them. This CDR3 is 16 amino acids long. The CDR3 spells CASSFQRGPAYNEQFF. CDR3 DNA: TGTGCCAGCAGCTTCCAACGGGGACCTGCCTACAATGAGCAGTTCTTC.

This clone turned up a few times. V is TRBV5-6 and J is TRBJ1-2, with 8 bases lining up with TRBD1. Trimming removed 4 bases from V and 4 bases from J; junction bases left unmatched: 9. The CDR3 spans 15 residues. Germline CDR1 and CDR2: SGHDT and YYEEEE. CDR3 DNA: TGTGCCAGCAGCGCAAAGACAGGGGCCGTCTATGGCTACACCTTC. It is translated as CASSAKTGAVYGYTF.